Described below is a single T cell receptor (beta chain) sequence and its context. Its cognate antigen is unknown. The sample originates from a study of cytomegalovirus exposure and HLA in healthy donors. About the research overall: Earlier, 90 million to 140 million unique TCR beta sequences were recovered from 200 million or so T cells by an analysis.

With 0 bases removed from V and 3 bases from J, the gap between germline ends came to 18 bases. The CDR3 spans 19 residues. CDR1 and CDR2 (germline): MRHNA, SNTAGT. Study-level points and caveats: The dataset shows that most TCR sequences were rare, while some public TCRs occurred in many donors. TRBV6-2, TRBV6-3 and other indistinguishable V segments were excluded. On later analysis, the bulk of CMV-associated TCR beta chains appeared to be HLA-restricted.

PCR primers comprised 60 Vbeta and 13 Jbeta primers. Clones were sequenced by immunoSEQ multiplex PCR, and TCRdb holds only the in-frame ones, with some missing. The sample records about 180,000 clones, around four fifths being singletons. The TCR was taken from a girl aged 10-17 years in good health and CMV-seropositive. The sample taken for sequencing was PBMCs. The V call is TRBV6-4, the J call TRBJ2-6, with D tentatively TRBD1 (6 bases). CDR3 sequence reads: CASSDSSTGWGDGANVLTF. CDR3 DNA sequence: TGTGCCAGCAGTGACTCGTCTACAGGGTGGGGAGATGGGGCCAACGTCCTGACTTTC.